The 10 T cell receptor beta chains given below trace back to one sample, sequenced in a study of cytomegalovirus exposure and HLA in healthy donors. PCR employed 60 Vbeta and 13 Jbeta primers. Repertoires were generated with immunoSEQ multiplex PCR, while TCRdb's copy carries only in-frame clones and drops some. Of a few hundred thousand clones in the sample, about 83% were seen once. Input material: PBMCs. The receptor source for this set is a man aged 35 to 55 in good health and CMV-seronegative.

The chain couples TRBV5-5 to TRBJ1-2, with 7 bases that match TRBD1. The trim removed 4 bases at V and 3 bases at J, leaving 9 bases unmatched. Germline V gene lookup returns CDR1 SGHKS and CDR2 YYEKEE (reference sequence). The CDR3 covers 15 residues. The CDR3 loop is CASSTARDRDYGYTF. In DNA form, the CDR3 reads TGTGCCAGCAGCACCGCGCGGGACAGAGACTATGGCTACACCTTC.

About this clone itself: At one boundary the junction diverges from the germline segment, which might be a read error. The chain recombines TRBV5-1 with TRBJ2-5; D gene ambiguous. The CDR3 is 13 amino acids. Germline CDR1 is SGHRS and CDR2 is YFSETQ. CDR3 sequence: CAGSLDQRETQYF. The DNA of the CDR3 is TGCGCCGGCAGCTTGGATCAGAGGGAGACCCAGTACTTC.

This chain links TRBV2 with TRBJ2-1, with unresolved D. Trimming stripped 7 bases from V and 0 bases from J, with 13 bases between. The CDR3 is made up of 15 amino acids. Germline CDR1 reads SNHLY; CDR2 reads FYNNEI. This chain's CDR3 is CASTLTESSYNEQFF. CDR3 DNA sequence: TGTGCCAGCACCCTGACGGAGAGCTCCTACAATGAGCAGTTCTTC.

A few counts support this clone. This sequence joins TRBV6-1 and TRBJ1-3; the D is unclear. Germline assignment: CDR1 MNHNS and CDR2 SASEGT. The CDR3 consists of 13 residues. V gave up 2 bases and J gave up 8 bases, with 10 bases separating them. The CDR3 loop reads CASSERGVDTIYF. CDR3 nucleotides: TGTGCCAGCAGTGAACGGGGTGTGGACACCATATATTTT.

The V call is TRBV15, the J call TRBJ2-1, with D tentatively TRBD1 (5 bases). This CDR3 contains 14 residues. Germline V gene lookup returns CDR1 LNHNV and CDR2 YYDKDF (reference sequence). The V end was cut by 4 bases, the J end by 5 bases, with 12 bases between. DNA for the CDR3: TGTGCCACCAGCATTCTTAAAGGGGACAATGAGCAGTTCTTC. Amino acids: CATSILKGDNEQFF.

The table lists this clone with a few counts. The chain joins TRBV18 to TRBJ2-2, with D tentatively TRBD1 (6 bases). In germline, CDR1 is KGHSH, CDR2 LQKENI. The CDR3 runs 16 residues. Trimming removed 1 base from V and 1 base from J, with 10 bases in between. As DNA, the CDR3 is TGTGCCAGCTCACCACGTAGGACAGAGAACACCGGGGAGCTGTTTTTT. Its protein is CASSPRRTENTGELFF. The variable domain in full, completed from reference TRBV18 and TRBJ2-2, reads NAGVMQNPRHLVRRRGQEARLRCSPMKGHSHVYWYRQLPEEGLKFMVYLQKENIIDESGMPKERFSAEFPKEGPSILRIQQVVRGDSAAYFCASSPRRTENTGELFFGEGSRLTVL.

This clone was detected once. The chain has TRBV28 and TRBJ2-5; 11 bases match TRBD1. The CDR3 is made up of 16 amino acids. J lost 4 bases, V lost 4 bases, and 8 bases had no gene match. In germline, CDR1 is MDHEN, CDR2 SYDVKM. CDR3 amino acids: CASSSSRDRGRETQYF. CDR3 DNA: TGTGCCAGCAGTTCGTCCCGGGACAGGGGGAGAGAGACCCAGTACTTC.

The J gene is TRBJ1-5, the V gene TRBV7-2; D is uncertain. Germline lookup yields CDR1 SGHTA and CDR2 FQGNSA. This CDR3 is 13 amino acids long. Trimming cost V 2 bases and J 2 bases, with 4 bases left between them. Written as DNA, the CDR3 is TGTGCCAGCAGCTTACAGGGCAATCAGCCCCAGCATTTT. Protein: CASSLQGNQPQHF.

V gene TRBV30 combines with J gene TRBJ1-2; 9 nucleotides match TRBD1. The CDR3 loop spans 15 amino acids. CDR1 and CDR2 (germline): GTSNPN, SVGIG (reference sequence). The ends lost 2 bases at V and 4 bases at J; junction bases unmatched: 8. CDR3 sequence (DNA): TGTGCCTGGAGTCGAACAGGGGGCGCCTCCTATGGCTACACCTTC. Translation gives CAWSRTGGASYGYTF. Full variable domain (remainder filled in from reference TRBV30 and TRBJ1-2): SQTIHQWPATLVQPVGSPLSLECTVEGTSNPNLYWYRQAAGRGLQLLFYSVGIGQISSEVPQNLSASRPQDRQFILSSKKLLLSDSGFYLCAWSRTGGASYGYTFGSGTRLTVV.

The rearrangement joins TRBV9 to TRBJ2-3; 8 nucleotides agree with TRBD2. V shed 3 bases and J 7 bases; nucleotides not matched to a gene: 7. This CDR3 region has 14 residues. CDR1 and CDR2 (germline): SGDLS, YYNGEE. The CDR3 sequence is CASSGGGRRNTQYF. The CDR3 region has the DNA TGTGCCAGCAGCGGCGGGGGGCGGAGGAATACGCAGTATTTT.